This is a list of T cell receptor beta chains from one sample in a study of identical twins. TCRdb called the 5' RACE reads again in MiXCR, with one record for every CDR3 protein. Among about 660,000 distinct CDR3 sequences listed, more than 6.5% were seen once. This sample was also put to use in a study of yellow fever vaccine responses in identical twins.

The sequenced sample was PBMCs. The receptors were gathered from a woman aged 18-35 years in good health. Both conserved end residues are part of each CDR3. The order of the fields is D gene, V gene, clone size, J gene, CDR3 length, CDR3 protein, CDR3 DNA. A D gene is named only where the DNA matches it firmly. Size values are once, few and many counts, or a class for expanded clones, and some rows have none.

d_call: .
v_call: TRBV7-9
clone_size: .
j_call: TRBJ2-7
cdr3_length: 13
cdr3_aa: CASSLVGMYEQYF
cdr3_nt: TGTGCCAGCAGCTTAGTTGGGATGTACGAGCAGTACTTC

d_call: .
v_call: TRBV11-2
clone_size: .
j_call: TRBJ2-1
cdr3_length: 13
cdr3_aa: CASRLGAYNEQFF
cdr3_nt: TGTGCCAGCAGGCTAGGCGCCTACAATGAGCAGTTCTTC

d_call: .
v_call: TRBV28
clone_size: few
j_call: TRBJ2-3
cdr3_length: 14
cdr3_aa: CASSQWRESSPSHF
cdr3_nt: TGTGCCAGCAGTCAGTGGCGGGAATCCTCGCCTTCACATTTT

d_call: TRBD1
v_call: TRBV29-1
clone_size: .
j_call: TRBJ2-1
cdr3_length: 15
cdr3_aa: CSVPKGAAISNEQFF
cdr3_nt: TGCAGCGTTCCTAAGGGGGCCGCTATAAGCAATGAGCAGTTCTTC

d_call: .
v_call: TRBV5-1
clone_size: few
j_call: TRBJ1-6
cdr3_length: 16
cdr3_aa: CASSLSPAHFGSPLHF
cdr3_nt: TGCGCCAGCAGCTTGTCTCCAGCGCACTTCGGTTCACCCCTCCACTTT

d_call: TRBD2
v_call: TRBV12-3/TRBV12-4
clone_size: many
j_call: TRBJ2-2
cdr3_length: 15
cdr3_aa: CASSWQRGSTGELFF
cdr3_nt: TGTGCCAGCAGTTGGCAGCGGGGGTCCACCGGGGAGCTGTTTTTT

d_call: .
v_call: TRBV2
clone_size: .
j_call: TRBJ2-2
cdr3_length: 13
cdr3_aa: CASSGRSSGELFF
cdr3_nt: TGTGCCAGCTCCGGAAGATCGTCCGGGGAGCTGTTTTTT

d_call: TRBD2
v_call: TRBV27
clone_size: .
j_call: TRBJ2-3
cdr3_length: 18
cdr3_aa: CASSLSFAGLARTDTQYF
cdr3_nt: TGTGCCAGCAGTTTATCCTTTGCGGGACTAGCGCGCACAGATACGCAGTATTTT

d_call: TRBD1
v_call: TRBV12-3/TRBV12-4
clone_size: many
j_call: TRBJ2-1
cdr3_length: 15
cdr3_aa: CASSFSQGAYNEQFF
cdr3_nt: TGTGCCAGCAGTTTCTCTCAGGGGGCCTACAATGAGCAGTTCTTC

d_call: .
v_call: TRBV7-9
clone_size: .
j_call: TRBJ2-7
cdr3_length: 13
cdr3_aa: CASSWDSPSEQYF
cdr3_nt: TGTGCCAGCAGCTGGGACTCCCCCTCCGAGCAGTACTTC

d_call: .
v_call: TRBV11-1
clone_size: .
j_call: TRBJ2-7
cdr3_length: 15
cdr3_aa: CASSLAGSRSYEQYF
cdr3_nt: TGTGCCAGCAGCTTAGCTGGTAGCCGATCCTACGAGCAGTACTTC

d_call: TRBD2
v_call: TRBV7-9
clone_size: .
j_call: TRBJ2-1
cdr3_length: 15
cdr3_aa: CASSPRTSGSKEQFF
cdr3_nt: TGTGCCAGCAGCCCTAGGACTAGCGGGAGCAAAGAGCAGTTCTTC

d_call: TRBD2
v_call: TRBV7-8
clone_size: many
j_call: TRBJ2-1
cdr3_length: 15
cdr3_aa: CASSLGLAADNEQFF
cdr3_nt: TGTGCCAGCAGCTTAGGGCTAGCGGCCGACAATGAGCAGTTCTTC

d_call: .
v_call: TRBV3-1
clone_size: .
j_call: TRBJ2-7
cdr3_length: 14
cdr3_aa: CASSPEGRIYEQYF
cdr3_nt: TGTGCCAGCAGCCCCGAGGGACGCATCTACGAGCAGTACTTC

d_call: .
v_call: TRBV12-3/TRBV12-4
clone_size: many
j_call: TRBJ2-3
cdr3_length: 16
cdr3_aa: CASSFAGPISTDTQYF
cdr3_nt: TGTGCCAGCAGTTTTGCGGGCCCCATTAGCACAGATACGCAGTATTTT

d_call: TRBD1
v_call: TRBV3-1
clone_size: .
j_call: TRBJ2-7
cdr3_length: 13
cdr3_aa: CASSQGTGVEQYF
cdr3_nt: TGTGCCAGCAGCCAAGGGACAGGGGTCGAGCAGTACTTC

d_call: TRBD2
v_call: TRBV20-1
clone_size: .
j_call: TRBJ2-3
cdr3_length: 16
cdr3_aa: CSARSLTSGAWDTQYF
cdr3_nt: TGCAGTGCTAGAAGTTTGACTAGCGGGGCTTGGGATACGCAGTATTTT

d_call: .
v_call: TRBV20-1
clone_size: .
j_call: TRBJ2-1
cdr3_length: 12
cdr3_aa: CSAKGQHNEQFF
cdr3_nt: TGCAGTGCTAAAGGACAACACAATGAGCAGTTCTTC

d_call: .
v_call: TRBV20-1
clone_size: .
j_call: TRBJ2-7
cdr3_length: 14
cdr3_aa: CSARRGSGSYEQYF
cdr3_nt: TGCAGTGCTCGCAGAGGTAGCGGCTCCTACGAGCAGTACTTC

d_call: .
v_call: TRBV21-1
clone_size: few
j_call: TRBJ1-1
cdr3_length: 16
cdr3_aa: CASSRPNGEKNTEAFF
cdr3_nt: TGTGCCAGCAGCCGACCGAACGGGGAAAAGAACACTGAAGCTTTCTTT

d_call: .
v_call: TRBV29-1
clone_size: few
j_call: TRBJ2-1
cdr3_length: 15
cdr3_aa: CSVERAEASYNEQFF
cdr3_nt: TGCAGCGTTGAAAGGGCCGAGGCTTCCTACAATGAGCAGTTCTTC

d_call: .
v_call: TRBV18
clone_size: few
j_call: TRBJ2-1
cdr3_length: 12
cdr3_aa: CASSPVYNEQFF
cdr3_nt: TGTGCCAGCTCACCGGTCTACAATGAGCAGTTCTTC

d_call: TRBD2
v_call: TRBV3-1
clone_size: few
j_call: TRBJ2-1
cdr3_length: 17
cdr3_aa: CASSQVVGPSGRGEQFF
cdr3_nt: TGTGCCAGCAGCCAAGTCGTTGGGCCTAGCGGGAGGGGTGAGCAGTTCTTC

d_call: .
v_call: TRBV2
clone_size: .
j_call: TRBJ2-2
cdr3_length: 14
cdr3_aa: CASVLQGYTGELFF
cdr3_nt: TGTGCCAGCGTCCTCCAGGGGTATACCGGGGAGCTGTTTTTT

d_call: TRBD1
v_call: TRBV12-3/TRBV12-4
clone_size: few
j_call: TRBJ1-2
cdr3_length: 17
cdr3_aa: CASSPQGGTGVLGGYTF
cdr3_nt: TGTGCCAGCAGTCCACAGGGGGGGACAGGGGTCCTTGGGGGCTACACCTTC

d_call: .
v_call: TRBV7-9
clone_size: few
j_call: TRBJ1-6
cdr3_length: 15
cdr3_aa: CASSPSQGFGSPLHF
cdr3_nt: TGTGCCAGCAGCCCATCACAGGGTTTTGGTTCACCCCTCCACTTT

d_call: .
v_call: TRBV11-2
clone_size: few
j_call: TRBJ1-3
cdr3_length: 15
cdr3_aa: CASSLDAGSGRTIYF
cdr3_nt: TGTGCCAGCAGCTTAGATGCTGGGTCTGGGCGAACCATATATTTT

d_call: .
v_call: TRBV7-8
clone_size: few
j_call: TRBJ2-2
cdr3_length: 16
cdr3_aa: CASSTAGPTNTGELFF
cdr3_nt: TGTGCCAGCAGCACAGCGGGTCCCACGAACACCGGGGAGCTGTTTTTT

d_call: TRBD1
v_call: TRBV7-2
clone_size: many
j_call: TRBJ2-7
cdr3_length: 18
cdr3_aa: CASSLAETPGQRSYEQYF
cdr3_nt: TGTGCCAGCAGCTTAGCGGAGACACCGGGACAGCGCTCCTACGAGCAGTACTTC

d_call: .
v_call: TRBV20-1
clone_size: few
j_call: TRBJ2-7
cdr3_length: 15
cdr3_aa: CSARILGDLNYEQYF
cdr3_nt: TGCAGTGCTCGAATATTGGGGGACTTAAACTACGAGCAGTACTTC

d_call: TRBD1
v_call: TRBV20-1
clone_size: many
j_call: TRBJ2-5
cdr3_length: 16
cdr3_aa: CSANIPGQGASETQYF
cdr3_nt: TGCAGTGCTAATATTCCGGGACAGGGGGCTTCAGAGACCCAGTACTTC

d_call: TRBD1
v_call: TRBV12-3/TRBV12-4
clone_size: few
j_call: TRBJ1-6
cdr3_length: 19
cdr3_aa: CACSLPPWTGGLGNSPLHF
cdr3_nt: TGTGCCTGCAGTTTACCCCCTTGGACAGGGGGCTTAGGGAATTCACCCCTCCACTTT

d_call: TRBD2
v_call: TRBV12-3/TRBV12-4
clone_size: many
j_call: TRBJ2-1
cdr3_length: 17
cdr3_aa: CASSSTSGGRSYNEQFF
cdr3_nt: TGTGCCAGCAGTTCCACTAGCGGGGGGCGCTCCTACAATGAGCAGTTCTTC

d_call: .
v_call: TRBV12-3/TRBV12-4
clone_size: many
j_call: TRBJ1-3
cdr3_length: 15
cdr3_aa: CASSLEGPSGNTIYF
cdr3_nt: TGTGCCAGCAGTTTAGAGGGACCTTCTGGAAACACCATATATTTT

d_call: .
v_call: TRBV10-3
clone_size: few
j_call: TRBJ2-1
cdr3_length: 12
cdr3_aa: CAITGHDNEQFF
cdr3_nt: TGTGCCATCACCGGACACGACAATGAGCAGTTCTTC

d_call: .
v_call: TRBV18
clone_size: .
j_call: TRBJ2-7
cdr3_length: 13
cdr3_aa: CASSPTRPYEQYF
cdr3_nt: TGTGCCAGCTCACCAACCAGACCCTACGAGCAGTACTTC

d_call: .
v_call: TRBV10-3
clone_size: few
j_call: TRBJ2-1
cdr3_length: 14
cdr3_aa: CAISERGLYNEQFF
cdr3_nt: TGTGCCATCAGTGAGCGGGGGCTATACAATGAGCAGTTCTTC

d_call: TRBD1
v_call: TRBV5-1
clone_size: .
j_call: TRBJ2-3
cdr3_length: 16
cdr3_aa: CASSLGTGGFADTQYF
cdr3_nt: TGCGCCAGCAGCTTGGGTACAGGGGGCTTCGCAGATACGCAGTATTTT

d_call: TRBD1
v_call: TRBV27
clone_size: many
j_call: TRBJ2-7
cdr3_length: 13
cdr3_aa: CASSRQGPYEQYF
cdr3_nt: TGTGCCAGCAGCCGACAGGGTCCCTACGAGCAGTACTTC

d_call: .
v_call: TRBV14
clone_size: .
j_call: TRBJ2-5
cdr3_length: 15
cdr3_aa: CASSSLTVHQETQYF
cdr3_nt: TGTGCCAGCAGCTCCCTGACAGTACATCAAGAGACCCAGTACTTC